This T cell receptor (beta chain) originates from a study of blood T cell repertoires in COVID-19. Study information: The study drew acute and convalescent COVID-19 samples from the United States, Italy and Spain.

TCRdb's copy holds only in-frame clones and misses some; the assay was immunoSEQ multiplex PCR. The sample holds 210,000 or so clones, less than 90% seen once. Study members were between about 18 and 100 years old and lived in around 24 US regions. Clinical histories supplied by participants themselves formed the basis of cohort assignment. Germline V CDR1 and CDR2: MGHRA, YSYEKL. V was pared by 1 base and J by 7 bases, with 9 bases of the junction left unmatched. CDR3 length: 15 residues. This clonotype was sampled from a woman aged 50 to 60 in a cohort exposed to, infected with or recovered from COVID-19 (not recorded which). V is TRBV4-1 and J is TRBJ2-7; TRBD1 matches 8 bases. Sequenced: PBMCs or T cells enriched from blood (not recorded which). The DNA of the CDR3 is TGCGCCAGCAGCCAAGGAGGAGGACAGGGCAGGGAGCAGTACTTC. Translating gives CASSQGGGQGREQYF.